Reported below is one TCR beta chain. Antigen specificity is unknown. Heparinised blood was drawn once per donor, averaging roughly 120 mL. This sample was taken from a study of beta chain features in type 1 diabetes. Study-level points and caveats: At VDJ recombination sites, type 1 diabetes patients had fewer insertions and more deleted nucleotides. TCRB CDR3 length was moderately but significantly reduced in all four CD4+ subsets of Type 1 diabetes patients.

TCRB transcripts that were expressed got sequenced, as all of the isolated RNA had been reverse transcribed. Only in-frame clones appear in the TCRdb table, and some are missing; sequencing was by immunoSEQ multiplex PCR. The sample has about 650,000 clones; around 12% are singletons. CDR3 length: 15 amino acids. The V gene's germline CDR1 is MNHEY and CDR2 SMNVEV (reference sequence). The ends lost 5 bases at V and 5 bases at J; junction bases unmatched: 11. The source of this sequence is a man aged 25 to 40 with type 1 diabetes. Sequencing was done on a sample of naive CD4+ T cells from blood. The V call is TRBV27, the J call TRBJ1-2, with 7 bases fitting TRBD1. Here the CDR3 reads CASSVDRAGRYGYTF. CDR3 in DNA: TGTGCCAGCAGTGTAGACAGGGCAGGGCGATATGGCTACACCTTC.